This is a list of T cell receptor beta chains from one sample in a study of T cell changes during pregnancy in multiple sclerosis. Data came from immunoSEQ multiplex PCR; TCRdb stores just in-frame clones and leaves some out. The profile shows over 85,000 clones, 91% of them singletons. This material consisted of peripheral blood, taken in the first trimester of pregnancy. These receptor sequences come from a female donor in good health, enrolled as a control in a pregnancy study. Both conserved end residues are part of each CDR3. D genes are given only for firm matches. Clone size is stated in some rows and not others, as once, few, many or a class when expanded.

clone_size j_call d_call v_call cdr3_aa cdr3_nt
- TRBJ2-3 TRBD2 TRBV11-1 CASSPRAGGLTDTQYF TGTGCCAGCAGCCCTAGAGCGGGGGGACTCACAGATACGCAGTATTTT
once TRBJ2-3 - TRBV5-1 CASYGGTSTDTQYF TGCGCCAGCTACGGGGGGACAAGCACAGATACGCAGTATTTT
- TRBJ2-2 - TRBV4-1 CASSHPGRTGFGELFF TGCGCCAGCAGCCACCCCGGGCGTACAGGTTTCGGGGAGCTGTTTTTT
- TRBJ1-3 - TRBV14 CASSTGTGNTIYF TGTGCCAGCAGTACCGGGACTGGAAACACCATATATTTT
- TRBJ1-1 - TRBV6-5 CASSYGGRGTEAFF TGTGCCAGCAGTTATGGGGGGAGAGGCACTGAAGCTTTCTTT
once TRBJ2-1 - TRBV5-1 CASSLGYLDEQFF TGCGCCAGCAGCTTGGGCTACCTGGATGAGCAGTTCTTC
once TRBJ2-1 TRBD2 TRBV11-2 CASTGRGVINEQFF TGTGCCAGCACGGGGCGGGGGGTCATCAATGAGCAGTTCTTC
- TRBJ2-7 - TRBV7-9 CASSLRRDEQYF TGTGCCAGCAGCTTACGGCGGGACGAGCAGTACTTC
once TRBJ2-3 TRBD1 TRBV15 CATTRTGRPDTQYF TGTGCCACCACCCGGACAGGGCGCCCAGATACGCAGTATTTT
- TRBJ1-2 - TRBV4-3 CASSQEHGGYTF TGCGCCAGCAGCCAAGAACATGGTGGCTACACCTTC
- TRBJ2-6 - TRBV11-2 CASSPGSGANVLTF TGTGCCAGCAGCCCCGGCTCTGGGGCCAACGTCCTGACTTTC
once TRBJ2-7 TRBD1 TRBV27 CASSLSGTARGEQYF TGTGCCAGCAGTCTCTCCGGGACAGCAAGGGGCGAGCAGTACTTC
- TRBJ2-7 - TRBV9 CASSVAAGEGYEQYF TGTGCCAGCAGCGTAGCCGCCGGGGAAGGCTACGAGCAGTACTTC
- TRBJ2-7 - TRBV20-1 CSASQGSEQYF TGCAGTGCTAGTCAAGGGAGCGAGCAGTACTTC
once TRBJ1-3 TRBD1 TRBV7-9 CASSWETGGGGNTIYF TGTGCCAGCAGCTGGGAGACAGGGGGCGGCGGAAACACCATATATTTT
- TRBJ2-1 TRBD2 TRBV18 CASSPPREGLHNEQFF TGTGCCAGCTCACCACCGCGGGAGGGGTTACACAATGAGCAGTTCTTC
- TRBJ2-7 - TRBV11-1 CASSPRFRYEQYF TGTGCCAGCAGCCCCCGCTTCAGGTACGAGCAGTACTTC
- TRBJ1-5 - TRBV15 CATSRWTALSNQPQHF TGTGCCACCAGCCGATGGACAGCCCTTAGCAATCAGCCCCAGCATTTT
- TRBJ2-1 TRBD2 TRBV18 CASSPRLAGGTRSSYNEQFF TGTGCCAGCTCACCAAGACTAGCGGGGGGCACCCGGAGCTCCTACAATGAGCAGTTCTTC
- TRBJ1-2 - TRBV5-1 CASSPPQGNYGYTF TGCGCCAGCAGCCCCCCGCAGGGCAACTATGGCTACACCTTC
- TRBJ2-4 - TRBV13 CASRRKEGAAKNIQYF TGTGCCAGCAGACGAAAGGAAGGGGCGGCCAAAAACATTCAGTACTTC
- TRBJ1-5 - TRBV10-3 CAISESVYQPQHF TGTGCCATCAGTGAATCGGTTTATCAGCCCCAGCATTTT
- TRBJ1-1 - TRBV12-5 CASGRSMNTEAFF TGTGCTAGTGGGAGGTCAATGAACACTGAAGCTTTCTTT
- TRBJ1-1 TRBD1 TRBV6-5 CASSYDRGNTEAFF TGTGCCAGCAGTTATGACAGGGGGAACACTGAAGCTTTCTTT
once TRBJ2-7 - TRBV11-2 CASSHVVGGSYEQYF TGTGCCAGCAGCCACGTCGTAGGGGGCTCCTACGAGCAGTACTTC
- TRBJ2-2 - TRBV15 CATSGGTPGGTGELFF TGTGCCACCAGCGGCGGGACCCCTGGTGGCACCGGGGAGCTGTTTTTT
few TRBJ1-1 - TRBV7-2 CASSLLGHMNTEAFF TGTGCCAGCAGCTTACTGGGACACATGAACACTGAAGCTTTCTTT
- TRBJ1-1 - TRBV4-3 CASSQDRGIRQRVSEAFF TGCGCCAGCAGCCAAGATAGAGGGATCAGGCAGCGCGTATCTGAAGCTTTCTTT
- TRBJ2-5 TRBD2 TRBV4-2 CASSQGRSGGIETQYF TGTGCCAGCAGCCAAGGTCGTAGCGGGGGGATTGAGACCCAGTACTTC
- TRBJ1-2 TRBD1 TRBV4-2 CASSPRDRGHYGYTF TGTGCCAGCAGCCCCCGGGACAGGGGGCACTATGGCTACACCTTC
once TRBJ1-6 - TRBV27 CASSLSGASYNSPLHF TGTGCCAGCAGTTTAAGCGGGGCTAGTTATAATTCACCCCTCCACTTT
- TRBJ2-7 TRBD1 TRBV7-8 CASRGTGTPEQYF TGTGCCAGCAGGGGGACAGGGACCCCCGAGCAGTACTTC
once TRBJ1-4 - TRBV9 CASSVLGQGREKLFF TGTGCCAGCAGCGTACTCGGCCAGGGCAGGGAAAAACTGTTTTTT
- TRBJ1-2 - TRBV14 CASSQEVTGSYTF TGTGCCAGCAGCCAAGAAGTTACAGGGAGCTACACCTTC
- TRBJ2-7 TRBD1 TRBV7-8 CASSSTGSSYEQYF TGTGCCAGCAGCTCGACAGGGAGCTCCTACGAGCAGTACTTC
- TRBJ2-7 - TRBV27 CASSSQFEQYF TGTGCCAGCAGTTCCCAGTTCGAGCAGTACTTC
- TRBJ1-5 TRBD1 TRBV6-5 CASREDRGGNQPQHF TGTGCCAGCAGGGAGGACAGGGGAGGCAATCAGCCCCAGCATTTT
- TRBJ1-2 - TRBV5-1 CASPIETAPNYGYTF TGCGCCAGCCCGATAGAGACAGCACCTAACTATGGCTACACCTTC
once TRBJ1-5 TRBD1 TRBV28 CASSQRFQGAGQPQHF TGTGCCAGCAGTCAACGCTTCCAGGGGGCCGGTCAGCCCCAGCATTTT
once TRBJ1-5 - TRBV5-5 CASSFGTRSEQPQHF TGTGCCAGCAGCTTCGGGACTCGGTCGGAGCAGCCCCAGCATTTT
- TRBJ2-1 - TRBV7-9 CVSGESYNEQFF TGTGTAAGTGGGGAGTCCTACAATGAGCAGTTCTTC
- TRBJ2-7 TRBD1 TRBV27 CASSPLWTGSSDEQYF TGTGCCAGCAGTCCCCTCTGGACAGGCTCCTCCGATGAGCAGTACTTC
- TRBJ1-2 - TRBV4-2 CASSQDRGLYNGYTF TGTGCCAGCAGCCAAGATAGGGGCCTCTACAATGGCTACACCTTC
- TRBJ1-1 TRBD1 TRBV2 CASSPLGDSSEMNTEAFF TGTGCCAGCAGTCCCTTAGGGGACAGCTCGGAGATGAACACTGAAGCTTTCTTT
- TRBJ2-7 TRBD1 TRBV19 CASGDRVDEQYF TGTGCCAGTGGGGACAGGGTCGACGAGCAGTACTTC
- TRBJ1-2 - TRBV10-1 CASRNRDGYTF TGCGCCAGCCGAAACAGGGACGGCTACACCTTC
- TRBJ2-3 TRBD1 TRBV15 CATSRAPTGGLADTQYF TGTGCCACCAGCAGAGCACCGACAGGGGGCTTGGCAGATACGCAGTATTTT
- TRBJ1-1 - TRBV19 CATSEAVRGTEAFF TGTGCCACGTCGGAGGCAGTCAGGGGCACTGAAGCTTTCTTT
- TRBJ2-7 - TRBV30 CAWRDSSYEQYF TGTGCCTGGAGGGACAGTTCCTACGAGCAGTACTTC
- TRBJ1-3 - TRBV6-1 CASSEGRGNSGNTIYF TGTGCCAGCAGTGAAGGCCGGGGGAACTCTGGAAACACCATATATTTT
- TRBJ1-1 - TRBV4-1 CASSPVEGLNTEAFF TGCGCCAGCAGCCCGGTGGAGGGACTGAACACTGAAGCTTTCTTT
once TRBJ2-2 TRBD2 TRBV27 CASSLRPSGAGELFF TGTGCCAGCAGTTTACGGCCTAGCGGTGCCGGGGAGCTGTTTTTT
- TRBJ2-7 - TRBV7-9 CASSSTGYEQYF TGTGCCAGCAGCTCAACAGGGTACGAGCAGTACTTC
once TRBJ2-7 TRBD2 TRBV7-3 CASSSSGGDLGEQYF TGTGCCAGCAGCTCCAGCGGGGGGGACCTTGGCGAGCAGTACTTC
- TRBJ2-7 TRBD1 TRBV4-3 CASSQARGLYSYEQYF TGCGCCAGCAGCCAAGCAAGGGGGCTTTACTCCTACGAGCAGTACTTC
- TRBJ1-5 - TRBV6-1 CASSEARTDQPQHF TGTGCCAGCAGTGAAGCAAGGACAGATCAGCCCCAGCATTTT
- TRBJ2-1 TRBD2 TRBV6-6 CASSGTSGGPYNEQFF TGTGCCAGCAGCGGGACTAGCGGGGGGCCTTACAATGAGCAGTTCTTC
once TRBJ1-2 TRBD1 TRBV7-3 CASSATGTGGYTF TGTGCCAGCAGCGCGACAGGGACGGGTGGCTACACCTTC